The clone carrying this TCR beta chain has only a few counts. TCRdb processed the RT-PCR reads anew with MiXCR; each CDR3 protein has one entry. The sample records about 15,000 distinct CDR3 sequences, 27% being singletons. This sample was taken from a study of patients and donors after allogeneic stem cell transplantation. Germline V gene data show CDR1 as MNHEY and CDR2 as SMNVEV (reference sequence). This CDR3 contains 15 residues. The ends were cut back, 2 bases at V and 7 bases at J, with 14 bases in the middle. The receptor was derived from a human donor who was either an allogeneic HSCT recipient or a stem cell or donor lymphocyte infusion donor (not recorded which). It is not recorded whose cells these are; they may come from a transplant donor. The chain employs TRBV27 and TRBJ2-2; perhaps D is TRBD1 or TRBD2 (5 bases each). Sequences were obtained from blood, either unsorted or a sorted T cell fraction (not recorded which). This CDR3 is CASSLMGRGNGELFF. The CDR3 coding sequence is TGTGCCAGCAGTTTAATGGGACGAGGCAACGGGGAGCTGTTTTTT.